This TCR beta chain came from a study of blood T cells in healthy people across ages. There are 17 residues in the CDR3. The V and J ends lost 2 bases and 4 bases respectively, with 17 bases between them. Germline V CDR1 and CDR2: MNHEY, SVGAGI. The authors extracted at least 6 micrograms of total RNA per sample. For the second PCR, which ran for roughly 6 to 12 cycles, a sample-barcoded 5' primer and a J-beta primer mix were used. In TCRdb, the 5' RACE reads were re-called with MiXCR into one record per CDR3 protein. The sample has about 800,000 distinct CDR3 sequences, around 25% seen once. The sample also formed part of further work on T cells of mothers and their children.

The sequenced sample consisted of blood. The clonotype originates from a boy aged 5-17 years in good health. This chain links TRBV6-5 with TRBJ2-2, with D unclear. In nucleotides, the CDR3 is TGTGCCAGCAGTTACCGAGGACCGACGCAAGGCACCGGGGAGCTGTTTTTT. Translating gives CASSYRGPTQGTGELFF.